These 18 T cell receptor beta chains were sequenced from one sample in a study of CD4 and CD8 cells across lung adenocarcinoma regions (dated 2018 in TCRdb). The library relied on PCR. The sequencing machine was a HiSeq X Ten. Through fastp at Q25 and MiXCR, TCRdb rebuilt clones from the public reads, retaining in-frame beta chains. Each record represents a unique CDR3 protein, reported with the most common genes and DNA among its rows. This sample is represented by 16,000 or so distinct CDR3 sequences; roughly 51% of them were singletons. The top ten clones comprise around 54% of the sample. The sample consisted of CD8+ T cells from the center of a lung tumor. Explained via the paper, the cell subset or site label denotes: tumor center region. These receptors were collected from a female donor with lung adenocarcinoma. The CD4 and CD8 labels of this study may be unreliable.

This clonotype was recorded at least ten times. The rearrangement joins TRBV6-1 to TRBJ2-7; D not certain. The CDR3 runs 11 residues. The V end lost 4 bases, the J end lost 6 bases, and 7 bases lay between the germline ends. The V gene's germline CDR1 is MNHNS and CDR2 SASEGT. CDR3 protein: CASSGLGEQYF. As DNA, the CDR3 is TGTGCCAGCAGTGGTCTAGGCGAGCAGTACTTC.

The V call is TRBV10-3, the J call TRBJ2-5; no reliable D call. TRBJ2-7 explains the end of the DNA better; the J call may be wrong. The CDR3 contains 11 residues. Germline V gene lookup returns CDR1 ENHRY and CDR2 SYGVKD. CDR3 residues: CAISELDEQYF. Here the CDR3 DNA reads TGTGCCATCAGTGAGCTTGACGAGCAGTACTTC.

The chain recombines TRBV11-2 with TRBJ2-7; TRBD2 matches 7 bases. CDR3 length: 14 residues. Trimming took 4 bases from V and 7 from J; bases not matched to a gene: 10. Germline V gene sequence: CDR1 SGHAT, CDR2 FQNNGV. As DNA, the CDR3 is TGTGCCAGCAGCTCACGGGGCGGGAGTGGGGAGCAGTACTTC. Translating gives CASSSRGGSGEQYF.

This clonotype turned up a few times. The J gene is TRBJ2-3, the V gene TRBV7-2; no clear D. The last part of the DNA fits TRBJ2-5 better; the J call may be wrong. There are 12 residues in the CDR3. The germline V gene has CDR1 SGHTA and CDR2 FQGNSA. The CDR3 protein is CASSRSEETQYF. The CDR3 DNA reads TGTGCCAGCAGCAGATCTGAAGAGACCCAGTACTTC.

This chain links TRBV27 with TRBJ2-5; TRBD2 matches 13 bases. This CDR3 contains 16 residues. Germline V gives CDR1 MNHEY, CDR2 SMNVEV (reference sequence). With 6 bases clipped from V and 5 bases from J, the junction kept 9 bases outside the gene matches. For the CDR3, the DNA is TGTGCCAGCAGCCGGACTAGCGGGAGAGTCGGGGAGACCCAGTACTTC. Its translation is CASSRTSGRVGETQYF.

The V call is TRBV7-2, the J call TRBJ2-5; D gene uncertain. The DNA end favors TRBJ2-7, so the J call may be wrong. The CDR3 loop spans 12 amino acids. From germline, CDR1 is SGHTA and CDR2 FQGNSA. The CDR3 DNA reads TGTGCCAGCAGCTTAGCGAAGCTCGAGCAGTACTTC. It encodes CASSLAKLEQYF.

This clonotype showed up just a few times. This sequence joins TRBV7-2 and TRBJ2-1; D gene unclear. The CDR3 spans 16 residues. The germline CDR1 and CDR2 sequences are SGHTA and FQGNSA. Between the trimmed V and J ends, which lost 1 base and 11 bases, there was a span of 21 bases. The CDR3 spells CASSLVPAGSVGKQFF. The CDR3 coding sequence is TGTGCCAGCAGCTTAGTCCCAGCTGGGTCGGTCGGTAAGCAGTTCTTC.

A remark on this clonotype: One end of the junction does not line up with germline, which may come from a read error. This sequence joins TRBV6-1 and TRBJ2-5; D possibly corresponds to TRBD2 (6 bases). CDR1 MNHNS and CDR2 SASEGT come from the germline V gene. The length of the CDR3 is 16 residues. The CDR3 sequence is CASGASGRRDQDTQYF. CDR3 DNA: TGTGCCAGCGGGGCGAGCGGGCGCCGTGACCAAGATACGCAGTACTTT.

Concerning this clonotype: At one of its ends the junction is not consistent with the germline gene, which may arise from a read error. CDR3 bases: TGTGCCAGCATCGGGCTCTGGACCAAAGACACGCAGTACTTT. The encoded protein is CASIGLWTKDTQYF. The chain combines TRBV6-1 with TRBJ2-4; D remains ambiguous. Germline V CDR1 and CDR2: MNHNS, SASEGT. This CDR3 spans 14 amino acids.

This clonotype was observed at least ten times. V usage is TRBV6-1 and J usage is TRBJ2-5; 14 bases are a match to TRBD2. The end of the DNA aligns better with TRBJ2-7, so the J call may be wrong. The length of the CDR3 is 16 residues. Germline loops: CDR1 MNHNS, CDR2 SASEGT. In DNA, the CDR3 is TGTGCCAGCAGGGAGGGACTAGCGGGAGTGTACTACGAGCAGTACTTC. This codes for CASREGLAGVYYEQYF.

The CDR3 reads CASSAPGRADTQYF. CDR3 nucleotides: TGTGCCAGCAGTGCTCCAGGGAGGGCGGATACGCAGTATTTT. This chain links TRBV6-1 with TRBJ2-3; 7 bases line up with TRBD2. Germline trimming cut 4 bases from V and 6 bases from J; bases unmatched to any gene: 7. The CDR3 runs to 14 residues. Looked up from germline, CDR1 is MNHNS and CDR2 is SASEGT.

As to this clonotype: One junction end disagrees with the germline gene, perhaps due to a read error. Here the CDR3 DNA reads TGCCCGAGCAGCCACCCCGTGACTACATATACGCAGTACTTC. Amino acids: CPSSHPVTTYTQYF. The rearrangement links TRBV27 to TRBJ2-1, with D possibly being TRBD2 (5 bases). TRBJ2-7 explains the end of the DNA better; the J call may be wrong. The CDR3 totals 14 residues. The V gene's germline CDR1 is MNHEY and CDR2 SMNVEV (reference sequence).

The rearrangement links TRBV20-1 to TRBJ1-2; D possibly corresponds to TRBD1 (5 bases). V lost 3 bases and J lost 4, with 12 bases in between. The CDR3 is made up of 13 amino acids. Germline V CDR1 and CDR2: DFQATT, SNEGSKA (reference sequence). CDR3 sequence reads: CSASRGRSYGYTF. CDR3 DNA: TGCAGTGCTAGTAGGGGCAGGTCCTATGGCTACACCTTC.

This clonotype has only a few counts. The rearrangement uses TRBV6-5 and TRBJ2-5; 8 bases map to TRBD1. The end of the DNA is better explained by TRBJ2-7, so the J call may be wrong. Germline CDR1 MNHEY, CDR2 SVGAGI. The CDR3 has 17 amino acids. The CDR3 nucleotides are TGTGCCAGCAGTTATTTAGGTTCCGGACAGGGTACCTACGAGCAGTACTTC. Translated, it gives CASSYLGSGQGTYEQYF.

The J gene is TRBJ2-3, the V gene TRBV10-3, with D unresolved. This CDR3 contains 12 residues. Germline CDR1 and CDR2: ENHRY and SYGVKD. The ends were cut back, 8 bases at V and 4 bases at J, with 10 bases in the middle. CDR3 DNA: TGTGCCATCTCCAGTGTGGCAGATACGCAGTATTTT. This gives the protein CAISSVADTQYF.

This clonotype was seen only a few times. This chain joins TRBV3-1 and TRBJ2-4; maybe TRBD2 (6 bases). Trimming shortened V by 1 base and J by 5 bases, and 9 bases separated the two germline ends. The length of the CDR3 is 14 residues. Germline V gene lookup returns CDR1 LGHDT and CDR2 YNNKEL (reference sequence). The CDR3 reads CASSQAASENIQYF. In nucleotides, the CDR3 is TGTGCCAGCAGCCAAGCGGCTAGCGAAAACATTCAGTACTTC.

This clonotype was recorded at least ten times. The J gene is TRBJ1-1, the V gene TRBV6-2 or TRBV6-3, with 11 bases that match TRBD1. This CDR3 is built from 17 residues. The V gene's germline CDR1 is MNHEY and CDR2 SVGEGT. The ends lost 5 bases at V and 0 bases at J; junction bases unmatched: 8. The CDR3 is CASSPGTGGMMNTEAFF. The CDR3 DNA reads TGTGCCAGCAGTCCCGGGACAGGGGGGATGATGAACACTGAAGCTTTCTTT.

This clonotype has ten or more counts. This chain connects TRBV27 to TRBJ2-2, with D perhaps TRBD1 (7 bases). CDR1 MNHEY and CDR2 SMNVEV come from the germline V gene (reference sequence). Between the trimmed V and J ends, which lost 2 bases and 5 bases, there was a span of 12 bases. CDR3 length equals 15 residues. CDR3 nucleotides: TGTGCCAGCAGTTTAAACTCAGGGGGGACCGGGGAGCTGTTTTTT. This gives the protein CASSLNSGGTGELFF.